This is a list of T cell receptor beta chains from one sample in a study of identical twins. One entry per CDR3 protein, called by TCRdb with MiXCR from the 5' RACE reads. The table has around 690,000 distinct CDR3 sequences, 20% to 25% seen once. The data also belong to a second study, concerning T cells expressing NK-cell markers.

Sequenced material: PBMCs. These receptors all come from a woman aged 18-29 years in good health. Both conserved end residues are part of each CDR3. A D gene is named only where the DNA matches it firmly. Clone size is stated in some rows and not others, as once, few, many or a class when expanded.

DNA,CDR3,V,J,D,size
TGCAGTGCCATAACCCCCGGAGATACGCAGTATTTT,CSAITPGDTQYF,TRBV20-1,TRBJ2-3,.,many
TGTGCCAGCAGATTCCTAGCGGGAGGGCCAGATACGCAGTATTTT,CASRFLAGGPDTQYF,TRBV7-9,TRBJ2-3,TRBD2,few
TGCGCCAGCAGCTTGGAAGGGGCCAACGTCCTGACTTTC,CASSLEGANVLTF,TRBV5-1,TRBJ2-6,.,.
TGTGCCAGCAGGGATAGCCAGTCTAATGAAAAACTGTTTTTT,CASRDSQSNEKLFF,TRBV7-2,TRBJ1-4,.,few
TGCAGCGTTCCGGTCACCGGGGAGCTGTTTTTT,CSVPVTGELFF,TRBV29-1,TRBJ2-2,.,few
TGTGCCACCAGCACCCGACTAGCGGGAGCGGATACGCAGTATTTT,CATSTRLAGADTQYF,TRBV15,TRBJ2-3,TRBD2,.
TGCGCCAGCACCAACAGGGCGGGGCACACTGAAGCTTTCTTT,CASTNRAGHTEAFF,TRBV5-1,TRBJ1-1,.,.
TGCGCCAGCAGCCCGATCCTAGCGGGGGGCTACGAGCAGTACTTC,CASSPILAGGYEQYF,TRBV5-1,TRBJ2-7,TRBD2,.
TGTGCCAGCAGCCTCACCGGCTTCGGTAATCAGCCCCAGCATTTT,CASSLTGFGNQPQHF,TRBV7-6,TRBJ1-5,.,.
TGTGCCAGCAGGAGGTGGGCGGACGGCTATGGCTACACCTTC,CASRRWADGYGYTF,TRBV5-6,TRBJ1-2,.,many
TGTGCCAGCAGCACAGACCCGGTCCAGACCGAAAATGAGCAGTTCTTC,CASSTDPVQTENEQFF,TRBV5-6,TRBJ2-1,.,few
TGTGCCAGCAGCTTAGAAGTGCTGGCTGAGCAGTTCTTC,CASSLEVLAEQFF,TRBV7-6,TRBJ2-1,.,.
TGCAGTGCCGTTCGACTGGGGAGGGGCACAGATACGCAGTATTTT,CSAVRLGRGTDTQYF,TRBV20-1,TRBJ2-3,TRBD2,few
TGTGCCAGCACCACCTCGTTCTCAGGCTACACCTTC,CASTTSFSGYTF,TRBV6-5,TRBJ1-2,.,.
TGTGCCAGCAGTTCCGGGACTAGCGGGATGGCCTCCTACAATGAGCAGTTCTTC,CASSSGTSGMASYNEQFF,TRBV6-5,TRBJ2-1,TRBD2,.
TGTGCCAGCAGCCCCACACTAGCGGGGGGGACGTTGGCCAAAAACATTCAGTACTTC,CASSPTLAGGTLAKNIQYF,TRBV7-6,TRBJ2-4,TRBD2,.
TGCAGTTTTGTAGCGGGGGGGCCGAGGGATACGCAGTATTTT,CSFVAGGPRDTQYF,TRBV20-1,TRBJ2-3,TRBD2,.
TGCGCCAGCAGGATCGGGAACATGAACACTGAAGCTTTCTTT,CASRIGNMNTEAFF,TRBV5-1,TRBJ1-1,.,.
TGCAGTGCTAGATCCGCCCAGCGGAGCGGCTACGAGCAGTACTTC,CSARSAQRSGYEQYF,TRBV20-1,TRBJ2-7,.,.
TGCAGTCCGGTTGGGCTGGACACCGGGGAGCTGTTTTTT,CSPVGLDTGELFF,TRBV20-1,TRBJ2-2,.,.
TGTGCCAGCAGTTTCTTGACATCCCTCTCCTACGAGCAGTACTTC,CASSFLTSLSYEQYF,TRBV12-3/TRBV12-4,TRBJ2-7,.,few
TGCAGTGCTCCGCCGGCTAGCCGCACAGATACGCAGTATTTT,CSAPPASRTDTQYF,TRBV20-1,TRBJ2-3,.,few
TGTGCCAGCAGCGTAGAAGGAGCACGACGCTCTGGAAACACCATATATTTT,CASSVEGARRSGNTIYF,TRBV9,TRBJ1-3,.,many
TGCAGTGCTAGAGATCAAGCGTACGAGCAGTACTTC,CSARDQAYEQYF,TRBV20-1,TRBJ2-7,.,.
TGTGCCAGCAGCGCCCCCACTAGCGGTAGCACAGATACGCAGTATTTT,CASSAPTSGSTDTQYF,TRBV2,TRBJ2-3,TRBD2,.
TGTGCCAGCAGCCCCGGGACTAGCGGGAGTCGCGAGCAGTACTTC,CASSPGTSGSREQYF,TRBV7-2,TRBJ2-7,TRBD2,.
TGCGCCAGCAGCTTGACCGGGACAGAAGGGGAGACCCAGTACTTC,CASSLTGTEGETQYF,TRBV5-1,TRBJ2-5,TRBD1,.
TGTGCCTGGAGTGGTCAGGGTCGCGGCTACACCTTC,CAWSGQGRGYTF,TRBV30,TRBJ1-2,.,.
TGTGCCAGCAGCTTCCGGGAAGGGAGCCTCGGGGACACTGAAGCTTTCTTT,CASSFREGSLGDTEAFF,TRBV7-2,TRBJ1-1,.,few
TGTGCCAGCAGCCAGTTAAGGTATACAGATACGCAGTATTTT,CASSQLRYTDTQYF,TRBV11-3,TRBJ2-3,.,.
TGTGCCACCCTGGGGGGCTCCTACGAGCAGTACTTC,CATLGGSYEQYF,TRBV15,TRBJ2-7,.,few
TGTGCCAGCAGCCTTAACATGGGCGAGCAGTACTTC,CASSLNMGEQYF,TRBV25-1,TRBJ2-7,.,few
TGTGCCAGCAGCTTGGTGCAGGGGGGAGGAAACACCATATATTTT,CASSLVQGGGNTIYF,TRBV7-6,TRBJ1-3,TRBD1,.
TGTGCCAGCAGCCGAATCAGGGCAACCTACGAGCAGTACTTC,CASSRIRATYEQYF,TRBV7-2,TRBJ2-7,.,.
TGTGCCAGCAGCCCTCCCCCGGGGGCTCCGCAGGCCGAGCAGTACTTC,CASSPPPGAPQAEQYF,TRBV4-2,TRBJ2-7,.,few
TGTGCCAGCAGCTTTGCGGACAATGAGCAGTTCTTC,CASSFADNEQFF,TRBV7-6,TRBJ2-1,.,few
TGTGCCAGCAGTGAAGCGCGGATAAGGTCAAACTATGGCTACACCTTC,CASSEARIRSNYGYTF,TRBV2,TRBJ1-2,.,few
TGTGCCAGCAGCCAGACAGGCTTCTTGGGGGCCAACGTCCTGACTTTC,CASSQTGFLGANVLTF,TRBV5-6,TRBJ2-6,.,few
TGCAGCGTCCACGACTGGGAGGGAACTGAAGCTTTCTTT,CSVHDWEGTEAFF,TRBV29-1,TRBJ1-1,.,few
TGTGCCATCAGTGGGGGGGAGAACACTGAAGCTTTCTTT,CAISGGENTEAFF,TRBV10-3,TRBJ1-1,.,.
TGCAGTGCTAGAGAGGGGGGGGCCACCTACGAGCAGTACTTC,CSAREGGATYEQYF,TRBV20-1,TRBJ2-7,.,few
TGCAGCGTTGAAGGGACCCCGGTGGTGGCAGATACGCAGTATTTT,CSVEGTPVVADTQYF,TRBV29-1,TRBJ2-3,.,few
TGTGCCAGCAGCTTAGAAGGCTACATCTACGAGCAGTACTTC,CASSLEGYIYEQYF,TRBV7-2,TRBJ2-7,.,.
TGCGCCAGCAGCCGGGACTCGAACCGGAAGAGCGCGTACTTC,CASSRDSNRKSAYF,TRBV5-1,TRBJ2-7,.,.
TGTGCCAGCAGTTACGGGACTAGCGGCTCCACAGATACGCAGTATTTT,CASSYGTSGSTDTQYF,TRBV6-2/TRBV6-3,TRBJ2-3,TRBD2,.
TGTGCCCTGCGAGGACAGAGCACAGATACGCAGTATTTT,CALRGQSTDTQYF,TRBV10-3,TRBJ2-3,.,many
TGTGCCACCAGCAGGAAAAGGGACAGTGCCTCCTACGAGCAGTACTTC,CATSRKRDSASYEQYF,TRBV15,TRBJ2-7,TRBD1,.
TGCAGTGCCCCGACTCTCCGCGAGCAGTACTTC,CSAPTLREQYF,TRBV20-1,TRBJ2-7,.,.
TGCAGTGCTAGAGAGTCAATTAATGAAAAACTGTTTTTT,CSARESINEKLFF,TRBV20-1,TRBJ1-4,.,many
TGTGCCAGCAGTTTACAGGTGTTCCTCGCAGGACCTGAAGCTTTCTTT,CASSLQVFLAGPEAFF,TRBV28,TRBJ1-1,.,.
TGTGCCAGCAGCGGACCCGGGTTCAACGAGCAGTACTTC,CASSGPGFNEQYF,TRBV7-2,TRBJ2-7,.,few
TGTGCCAGCAGCCGGATGACAGGGGTCTACTATGGCTACACCTTC,CASSRMTGVYYGYTF,TRBV5-5,TRBJ1-2,TRBD1,few
TGTGCCAGCAGCCGCGTGGGCTACGAGCAGTACTTC,CASSRVGYEQYF,TRBV5-6,TRBJ2-7,.,many
TGTGCCAGCAGCTTAGTGCAGAACATTCAGTACTTC,CASSLVQNIQYF,TRBV13,TRBJ2-4,.,.
TGCAGCGTTGATCCGGGGAGCTCCTACAATGAGCAGTTCTTC,CSVDPGSSYNEQFF,TRBV29-1,TRBJ2-1,.,.
TGCAGTGCTAGAGTTCAGGGCGATGAGCAGTTCTTC,CSARVQGDEQFF,TRBV20-1,TRBJ2-1,.,.
TGTGCCAGCAGCTTGACGGGAGACAGATCCAATGAGCAGTTCTTC,CASSLTGDRSNEQFF,TRBV5-4,TRBJ2-1,.,.